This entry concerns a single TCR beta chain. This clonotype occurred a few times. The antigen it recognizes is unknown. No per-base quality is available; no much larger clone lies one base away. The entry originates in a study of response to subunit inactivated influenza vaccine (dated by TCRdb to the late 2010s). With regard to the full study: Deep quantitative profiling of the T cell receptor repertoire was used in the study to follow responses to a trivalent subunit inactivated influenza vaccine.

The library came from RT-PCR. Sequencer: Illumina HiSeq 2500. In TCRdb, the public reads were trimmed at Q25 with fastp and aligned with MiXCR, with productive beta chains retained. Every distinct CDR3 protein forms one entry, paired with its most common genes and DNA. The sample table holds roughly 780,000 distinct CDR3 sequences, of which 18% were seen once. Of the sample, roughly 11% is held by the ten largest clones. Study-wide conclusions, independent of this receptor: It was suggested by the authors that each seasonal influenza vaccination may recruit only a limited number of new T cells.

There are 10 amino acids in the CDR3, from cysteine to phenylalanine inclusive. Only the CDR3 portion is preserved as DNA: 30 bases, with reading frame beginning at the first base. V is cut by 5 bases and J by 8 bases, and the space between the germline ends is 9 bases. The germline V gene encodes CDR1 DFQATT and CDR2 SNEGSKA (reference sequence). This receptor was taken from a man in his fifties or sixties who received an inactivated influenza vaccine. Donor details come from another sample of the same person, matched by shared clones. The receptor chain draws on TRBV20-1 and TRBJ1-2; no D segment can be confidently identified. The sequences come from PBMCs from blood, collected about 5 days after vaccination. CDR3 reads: CSAGVWGYTF. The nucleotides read TGCAGTGCTGGGGTTTGGGGCTACACCTTC.